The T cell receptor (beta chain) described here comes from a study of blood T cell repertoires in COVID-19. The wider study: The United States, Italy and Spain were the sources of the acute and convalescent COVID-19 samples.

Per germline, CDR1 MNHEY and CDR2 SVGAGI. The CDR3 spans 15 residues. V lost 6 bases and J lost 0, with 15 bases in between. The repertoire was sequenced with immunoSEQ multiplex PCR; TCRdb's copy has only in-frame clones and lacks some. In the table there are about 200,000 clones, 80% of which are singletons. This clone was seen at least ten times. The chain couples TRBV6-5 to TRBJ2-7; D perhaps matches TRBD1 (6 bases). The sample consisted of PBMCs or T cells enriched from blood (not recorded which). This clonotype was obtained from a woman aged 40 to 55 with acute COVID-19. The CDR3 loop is CASRSNRASSYEQYF. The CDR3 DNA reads TGTGCCAGCAGATCCAACAGGGCAAGCTCCTACGAGCAGTACTTC.